This T cell receptor (beta chain) was identified in a study of OX40 agonist ivuxolimab in advanced cancers. As for the study in general: Two patients with cutaneous melanoma and one with hepatocellular carcinoma, three in total, showed partial responses.

Profiled with immunoSEQ multiplex PCR; TCRdb holds only in-frame clones, not every one. The sample lists roughly 48,000 clones; roughly 84% were seen once. The study, taken as a whole, reports: In the 0.1 to 3.0 mg/kg range, CD4+ and CD8+ blood T cells had expanded clonally by week 6. Antigen specificity of clonally expanded peripheral T cells was not established. Some of the lowest clonal expansion was seen in partial responders at 0.1-3.0 mg/kg.

Regarding this clone: Its cognate antigen is unknown.

This TCR was sampled from an adult with an advanced solid tumor such as melanoma, head and neck, liver or kidney cancer. Sample: CD4+ or CD8+ T cells sorted from blood, taken in a trial of the OX40 agonist ivuxolimab.

This CDR3 reads CASSLMRLGSYNEQFF. CDR3 nucleotide sequence: TGTGCCAGCAGCTTAATGCGGCTGGGCTCCTACAATGAGCAGTTCTTC. The rearrangement joins TRBV7-2 to TRBJ2-1; D uncertain. V gave up 2 bases and J gave up 0 bases, with 11 bases separating them. Germline V gene data show CDR1 as SGHTA and CDR2 as FQGNSA. This CDR3 is 16 amino acids long.